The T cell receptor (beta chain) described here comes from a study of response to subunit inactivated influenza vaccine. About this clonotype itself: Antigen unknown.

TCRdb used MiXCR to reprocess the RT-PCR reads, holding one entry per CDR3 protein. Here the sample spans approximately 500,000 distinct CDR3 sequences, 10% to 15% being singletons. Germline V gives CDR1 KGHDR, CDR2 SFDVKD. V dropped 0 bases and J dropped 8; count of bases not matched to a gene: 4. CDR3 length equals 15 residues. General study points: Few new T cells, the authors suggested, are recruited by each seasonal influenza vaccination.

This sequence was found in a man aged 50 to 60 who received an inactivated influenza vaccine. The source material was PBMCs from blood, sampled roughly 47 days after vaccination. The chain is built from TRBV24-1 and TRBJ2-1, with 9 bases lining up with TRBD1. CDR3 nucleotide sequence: TGTGCCACCAGTGATTTGGGGACAGGGAGGGATGAGCAGTTCTTC. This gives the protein CATSDLGTGRDEQFF.